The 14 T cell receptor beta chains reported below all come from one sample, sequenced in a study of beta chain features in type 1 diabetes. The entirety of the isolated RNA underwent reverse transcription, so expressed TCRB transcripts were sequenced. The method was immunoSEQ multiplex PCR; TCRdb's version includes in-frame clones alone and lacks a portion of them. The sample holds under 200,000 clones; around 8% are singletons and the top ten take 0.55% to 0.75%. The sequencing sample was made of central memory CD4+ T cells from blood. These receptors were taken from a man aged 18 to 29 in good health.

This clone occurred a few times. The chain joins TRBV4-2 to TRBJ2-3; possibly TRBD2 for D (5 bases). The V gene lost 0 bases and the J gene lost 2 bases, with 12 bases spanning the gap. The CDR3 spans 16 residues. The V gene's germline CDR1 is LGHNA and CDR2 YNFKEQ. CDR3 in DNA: TGTGCCAGCAGCCAAGATGTGCCGGGGATCACAGATACGCAGTATTTT. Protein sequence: CASSQDVPGITDTQYF.

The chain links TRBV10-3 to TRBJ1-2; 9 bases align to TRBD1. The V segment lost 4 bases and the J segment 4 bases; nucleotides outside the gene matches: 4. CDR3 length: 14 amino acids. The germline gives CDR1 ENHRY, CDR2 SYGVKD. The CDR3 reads CAISGDREPYGYTF. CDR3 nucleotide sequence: TGTGCCATCAGTGGGGACAGGGAACCCTATGGCTACACCTTC.

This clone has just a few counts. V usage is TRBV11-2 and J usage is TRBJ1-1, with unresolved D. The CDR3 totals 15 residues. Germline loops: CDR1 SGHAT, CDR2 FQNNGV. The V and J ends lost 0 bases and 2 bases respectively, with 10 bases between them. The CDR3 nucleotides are TGTGCCAGCAGCTTAGATCTGGGCAGCAACACTGAAGCTTTCTTT. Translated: CASSLDLGSNTEAFF. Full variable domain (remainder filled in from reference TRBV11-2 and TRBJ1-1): EAGVAQSPRYKIIEKRQSVAFWCNPISGHATLYWYQQILGQGPKLLIQFQNNGVVDDSQLPKDRFSAERLKGVDSTLKIQPAKLEDSAVYLCASSLDLGSNTEAFFGQGTRLTVV.

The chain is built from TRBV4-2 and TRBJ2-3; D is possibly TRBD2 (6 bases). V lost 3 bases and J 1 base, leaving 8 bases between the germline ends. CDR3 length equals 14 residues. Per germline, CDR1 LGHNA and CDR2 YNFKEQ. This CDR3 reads CASSHSGGTDTQYF. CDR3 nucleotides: TGTGCCAGCAGCCATTCGGGGGGCACAGATACGCAGTATTTT.

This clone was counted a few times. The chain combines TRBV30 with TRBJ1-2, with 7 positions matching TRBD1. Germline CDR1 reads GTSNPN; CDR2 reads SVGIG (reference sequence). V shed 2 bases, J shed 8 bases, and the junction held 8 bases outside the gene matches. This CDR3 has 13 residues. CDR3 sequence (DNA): TGTGCCTGGAGTCTGGGACAGTTCAGGGGCTACACCTTC. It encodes CAWSLGQFRGYTF.

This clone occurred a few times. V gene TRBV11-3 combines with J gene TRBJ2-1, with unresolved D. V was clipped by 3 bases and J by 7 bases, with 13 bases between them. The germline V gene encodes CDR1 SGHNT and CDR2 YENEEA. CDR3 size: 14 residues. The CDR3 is CASSFYSSGNEQFF. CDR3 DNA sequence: TGTGCCAGCAGCTTCTACTCCTCCGGGAATGAGCAGTTCTTC. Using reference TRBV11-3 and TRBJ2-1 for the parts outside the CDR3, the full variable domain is EAGVVQSPRYKIIEKKQPVAFWCNPISGHNTLYWYLQNLGQGPELLIRYENEEAVDDSQLPKDRFSAERLKGVDSTLKIQPAELGDSAVYLCASSFYSSGNEQFFGPGTRLTVL.

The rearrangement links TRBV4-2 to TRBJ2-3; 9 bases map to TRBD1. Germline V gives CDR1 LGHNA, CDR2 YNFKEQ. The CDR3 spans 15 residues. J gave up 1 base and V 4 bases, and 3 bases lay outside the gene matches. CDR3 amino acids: CASSPRTGGTDTQYF. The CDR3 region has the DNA TGTGCCAGCAGCCCAAGGACAGGGGGCACAGATACGCAGTATTTT.

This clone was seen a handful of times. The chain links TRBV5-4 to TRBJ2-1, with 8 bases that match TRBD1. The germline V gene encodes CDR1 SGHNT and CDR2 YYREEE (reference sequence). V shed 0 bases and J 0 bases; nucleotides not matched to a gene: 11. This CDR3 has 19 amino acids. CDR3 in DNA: TGTGCCAGCAGCTTGGCCCTCTCAGGGGGCGGACTCTCCTACAATGAGCAGTTCTTC. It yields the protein CASSLALSGGGLSYNEQFF.

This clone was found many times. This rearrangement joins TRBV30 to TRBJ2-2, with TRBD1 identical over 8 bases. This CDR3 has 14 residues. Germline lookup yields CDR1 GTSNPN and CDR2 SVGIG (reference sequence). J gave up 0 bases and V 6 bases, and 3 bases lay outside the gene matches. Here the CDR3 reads CACGQGANTGELFF. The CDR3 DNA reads TGTGCCTGTGGACAGGGCGCGAACACCGGGGAGCTGTTTTTT.

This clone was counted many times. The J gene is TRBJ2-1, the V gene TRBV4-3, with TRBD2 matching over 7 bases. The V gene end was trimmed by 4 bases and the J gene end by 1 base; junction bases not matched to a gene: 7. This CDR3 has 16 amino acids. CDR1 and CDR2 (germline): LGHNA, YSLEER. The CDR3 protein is CASSPYAGESYNEQFF. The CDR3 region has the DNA TGCGCCAGCAGCCCTTACGCGGGGGAATCCTACAATGAGCAGTTCTTC.

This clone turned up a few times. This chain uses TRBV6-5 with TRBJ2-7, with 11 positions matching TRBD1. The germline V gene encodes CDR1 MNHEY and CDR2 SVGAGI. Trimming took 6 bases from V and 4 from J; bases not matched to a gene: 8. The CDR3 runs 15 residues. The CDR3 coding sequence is TGTGCCAGCAGCGCCCGGACAGGGGGCGAATACGAGCAGTACTTC. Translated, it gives CASSARTGGEYEQYF.

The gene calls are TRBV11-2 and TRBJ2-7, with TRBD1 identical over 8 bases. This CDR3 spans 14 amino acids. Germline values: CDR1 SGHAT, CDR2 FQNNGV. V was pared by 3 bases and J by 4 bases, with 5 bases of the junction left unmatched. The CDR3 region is CASSFRGRGYEQYF. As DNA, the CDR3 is TGTGCCAGCAGCTTCAGGGGGCGAGGGTACGAGCAGTACTTC.

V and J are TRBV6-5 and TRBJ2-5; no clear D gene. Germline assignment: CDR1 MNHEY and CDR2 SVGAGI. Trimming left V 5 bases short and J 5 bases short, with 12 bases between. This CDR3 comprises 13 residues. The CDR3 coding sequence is TGTGCCAGCAGTATTGACACGGTTGAGACCCAGTACTTC. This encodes CASSIDTVETQYF.

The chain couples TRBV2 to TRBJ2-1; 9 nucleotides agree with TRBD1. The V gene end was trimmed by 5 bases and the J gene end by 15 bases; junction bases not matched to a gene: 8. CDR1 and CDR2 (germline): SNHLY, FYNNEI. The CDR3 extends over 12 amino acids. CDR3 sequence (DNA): TGTGCCAGCAGTTACGCGGGACAGGGTTTGTTCTTC. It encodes CASSYAGQGLFF.